This T cell receptor beta chain was observed in a study of Graves' ophthalmopathy and Graves' hyperthyroidism. Amplification from RNA transcripts yielded the TCR beta CDR3 regions. The first-round RT-PCR employed HTBI primers together with the Qiagen OneStep RT-PCR kit. A multiplex PCR was then performed as the second round. TCRdb passed the multiplex PCR reads through MiXCR, listing each CDR3 protein once. Among over a million distinct CDR3 sequences listed, about two fifths were seen once. Among the hyperthyroidism patients, all were newly diagnosed, aged 18 to 65, with under 2 months' duration. It was on clinical symptoms, serum thyroxine, TRAb, thyroid ultrasound and orbital computed tomography that diagnosis relied. V was trimmed by 11 bases and J by 8 bases, leaving 30 bases between them. The germline CDR1 and CDR2 sequences are LNHDA and SQIVND (reference sequence). This CDR3 comprises 16 residues.

The sample was peripheral blood or thyroid tissue (not recorded which). This chain links TRBV19 with TRBJ1-2; D call uncertain. This receptor was taken from an adult man with Graves' hyperthyroidism. The CDR3 sequence: CAAKSNPGPDGRGYTF. CDR3 DNA sequence: TGTGCCGCGAAGTCGAATCCGGGCCCGGACGGCAGAGGCTACACCTTC.